Presented here are 25 T cell receptor beta chains from one specimen sequenced in a study of long-term antiretroviral therapy in people with HIV. Sequencing used immunoSEQ v3.0 at survey level. Sequencing was performed with immunoSEQ multiplex PCR; in TCRdb, only in-frame clones are kept and a portion is missing. This sample has approximately 35,000 clones; approximately 85% occur once, and the top ten carry 10% to 13%. Here the sequenced sample was unsorted PBMCs, taken 2.2 years after starting antiretroviral therapy. The receptors come from a young man with HIV.

This clone was detected a few times. V gene TRBV28 combines with J gene TRBJ1-3; D is unclear. The CDR3 covers 14 residues. Deletions cut 5 bases from V and 6 bases from J, with 14 bases between. Per germline, CDR1 MDHEN and CDR2 SYDVKM. CDR3 coding DNA: TGTGCCAGCAGTCCACTCCAGACCTTAAACACCATATATTTT. As protein: CASSPLQTLNTIYF.

This chain connects TRBV7-2 to TRBJ2-7, with TRBD1 identical over 8 bases. Trimming cost V 8 bases and J 3 bases; bases outside gene matches: 6. CDR3 length: 13 residues. Germline CDR1 and CDR2: SGHTA and FQGNSA. The CDR3, as DNA: TGTGCCAGCCACAGGGGGGTCCACTACGAGCAGTACTTC. Its protein is CASHRGVHYEQYF.

The chain is built from TRBV7-2 and TRBJ1-6; TRBD1 agrees at 10 bases. CDR3 length: 17 residues. Germline V gene sequence: CDR1 SGHTA, CDR2 FQGNSA. Trimming removed 5 bases from V and 4 bases from J; junction bases left unmatched: 8. In nucleotides, the CDR3 is TGTGCCAGCAGCCGAGGACAGGGGGGTTGGTATAATTCACCCCTCCACTTT. This translates into CASSRGQGGWYNSPLHF.

V usage is TRBV25-1 and J usage is TRBJ2-7; the D gene is possibly TRBD2 (6 bases). The V and J ends lost 1 base and 0 bases respectively, with 13 bases between them. Per germline, CDR1 MGHDK and CDR2 SYGVNS. This CDR3 spans 16 amino acids. The CDR3 here is CASSEWEGGDSYEQYF. The CDR3 DNA sequence: TGTGCCAGCAGTGAATGGGAAGGAGGGGACTCCTACGAGCAGTACTTC.

The chain carries TRBV2 and TRBJ1-1; no firm D call. This CDR3 spans 16 amino acids. The V gene lost 5 bases and the J gene lost 1 base, with 17 bases spanning the gap. CDR1 is SNHLY and CDR2 is FYNNEI in the germline V gene. CDR3: CASSFPRGPSNTEAFF. The DNA for the CDR3 is TGTGCCAGCAGTTTCCCCCGGGGTCCCTCGAACACTGAAGCTTTCTTT.

This rearrangement joins TRBV4-3 to TRBJ2-2; D remains unclear. Germline values: CDR1 LGHNA, CDR2 YSLEER. V was shortened by 1 base and J by 1 base, with 4 bases between the two germline ends. The CDR3 sequence is 14 residues long. This CDR3 reads CASSQVGNTGELFF. The DNA for the CDR3 is TGCGCCAGCAGCCAAGTTGGGAACACCGGGGAGCTGTTTTTT.

In its sample, this clone was seen a few times. V is TRBV27 and J is TRBJ2-3; no reliable D call. The CDR3 contains 13 residues. CDR1 is MNHEY, CDR2 SMNVEV, per germline (reference sequence). The V gene lost 2 bases and the J gene lost 3 bases, with 6 bases spanning the gap. The CDR3 DNA sequence: TGTGCCAGCAGTTTAAGTTGGACAGATACGCAGTATTTT. Amino acids: CASSLSWTDTQYF.

The J gene is TRBJ1-2, the V gene TRBV6-6, with 9 bases that match TRBD1. This CDR3 has 14 residues. Per germline, CDR1 MNHNY and CDR2 SVGAGI (reference sequence). V shed 5 bases, J shed 9 bases, and the junction held 10 bases outside the gene matches. This CDR3 reads CASSEVGDRVRYTF. The DNA for the CDR3 is TGTGCCAGCAGTGAGGTGGGGGACAGGGTCCGCTACACCTTC.

The chain has TRBV4-1 and TRBJ2-1; TRBD2 might be the D (7 bases). V was cut by 4 bases and J by 10 bases, with 14 bases left in between. CDR1 is MGHRA and CDR2 is YSYEKL in the germline V gene. The CDR3 runs 13 residues. The DNA of the CDR3 is TGCGCCAGCAGCCCACTAGGGGGGGCGGAGCAGTTCTTC. Translating gives CASSPLGGAEQFF.

The chain joins TRBV10-3 to TRBJ1-5; TRBD1 might be the D (6 bases). CDR3 size: 16 residues. V lost 10 bases to trimming and J lost 3 bases, with 22 bases between them. The germline V gene has CDR1 ENHRY and CDR2 SYGVKD. The CDR3: CATAGGQDPYNQPQHF. In nucleotides, the CDR3 is TGTGCCACCGCGGGGGGGCAGGACCCATACAATCAGCCCCAGCATTTT.

The genes are TRBV4-1 and TRBJ1-1; D gene unclear. The CDR3 has 12 residues. The V end was cut by 3 bases, the J end by 5 bases, with 7 bases between. Germline loops: CDR1 MGHRA, CDR2 YSYEKL. The CDR3 spells CASSQTGTEAFF. The CDR3, as DNA: TGCGCCAGCAGCCAGACGGGGACTGAAGCTTTCTTT.

This chain joins TRBV10-2 and TRBJ2-3; D possibly corresponds to TRBD1 (5 bases). This CDR3 is built from 15 residues. V lost 6 bases and J 3 bases, leaving 16 bases between the germline ends. Germline V gives CDR1 WSHSY, CDR2 SAAADI. The CDR3 sequence is CASRFSAGNTDTQYF. The CDR3 DNA reads as TGCGCCAGCAGGTTTTCGGCAGGGAATACAGATACGCAGTATTTT.

The genes are TRBV28 and TRBJ2-7; D call uncertain. CDR3 length: 13 residues. Germline CDR1 and CDR2: MDHEN and SYDVKM. Trimming cost V 5 bases and J 2 bases, with 10 bases left between them. CDR3 sequence (DNA): TGTGCCAGCAGTCACCGGAAAGCCTACGAGCAGTACTTC. Protein sequence: CASSHRKAYEQYF.

This clone was counted a single time. The rearrangement uses TRBV4-3 and TRBJ1-3; no clear D. From germline, CDR1 is LGHNA and CDR2 YSLEER. CDR3 length: 13 amino acids. V lost 10 bases and J 4 bases, leaving 14 bases between the germline ends. In DNA form, the CDR3 reads TGCGCCACCGGGCTCGCTCTGGGAAACACCATATATTTT. Amino acids: CATGLALGNTIYF.

This chain links TRBV15 with TRBJ1-1; D is ambiguous. Trimming stripped 5 bases from V and 5 bases from J, with 9 bases between. There are 12 residues in the CDR3. Germline CDR1 reads LNHNV; CDR2 reads YYDKDF (reference sequence). The DNA of the CDR3 is TGTGCCACCAGCGCCCATATGACTGAAGCTTTCTTT. Residues: CATSAHMTEAFF. The complete variable domain, with remaining parts taken from reference TRBV15 and TRBJ1-1, reads DAMVIQNPRYQVTQFGKPVTLSCSQTLNHNVMYWYQQKSSQAPKLLFHYYDKDFNNEADTPDNFQSRRPNTSFCFLDIRSPGLGDTAMYLCATSAHMTEAFFGQGTRLTVV.

This clone was seen once. J is TRBJ2-5 and V is TRBV19; perhaps TRBD2 as D (5 bases). The V end lost 2 bases, the J end lost 2 bases, and 9 bases lay between the germline ends. The germline V gene has CDR1 LNHDA and CDR2 SQIVND (reference sequence). The CDR3 is made up of 14 amino acids. This CDR3 is CASSIKRTQETQYF. The CDR3 DNA follows: TGTGCCAGTAGTATAAAGCGGACGCAAGAGACCCAGTACTTC.

This clone qualifies as large. V is TRBV6-5 and J is TRBJ2-1; D uncertain. Looked up from germline, CDR1 is MNHEY and CDR2 is SVGAGI. This CDR3 is built from 13 residues. The V and J ends lost 6 bases and 4 bases respectively, with 10 bases between them. DNA for the CDR3: TGTGCCAGCAGCCCTGACCAGTACAATGAGCAGTTCTTC. This encodes CASSPDQYNEQFF.

This sequence joins TRBV6-4 and TRBJ2-2; the match to TRBD1 covers 10 bases. The germline gives CDR1 MRHNA, CDR2 SNTAGT. The ends lost 2 bases at V and 2 bases at J; junction bases unmatched: 8. The CDR3 covers 18 residues. The CDR3 DNA reads as TGTGCCAGCAGTGACGCTTATGGGACAGGGGATAACACCGGGGAGCTGTTTTTT. Its translation: CASSDAYGTGDNTGELFF.

The genes are TRBV9 and TRBJ2-5, with 7 nucleotides matching TRBD2. The CDR3 length is 15 residues. Trimming at V came to 0 bases and at J to 5 bases, leaving 7 bases not matched to a gene. Germline lookup yields CDR1 SGDLS and CDR2 YYNGEE. CDR3 nucleotides: TGTGCCAGCAGCGTAGTAGGGACTATGGGTGAGACCCAGTACTTC. Translating it yields CASSVVGTMGETQYF.

This clone has just a few counts. V is TRBV2 and J is TRBJ2-3; 9 bases are a match to TRBD2. The CDR3 runs 15 residues. The V and J ends lost 4 bases and 4 bases, in that order; junction bases with no gene match: 6. Germline loops: CDR1 SNHLY, CDR2 FYNNEI. The chain's CDR3 is CASSVSGSVSDTQYF. In DNA, the CDR3 is TGTGCCAGCAGTGTTAGCGGGAGCGTATCAGATACGCAGTATTTT.

The chain couples TRBV27 to TRBJ2-3; D ambiguous. The CDR3 totals 13 residues. The germline V and J ends were trimmed by 3 bases and 0 bases, with 4 bases remaining between them. Germline V lookup: CDR1 MNHEY, CDR2 SMNVEV (reference sequence). The CDR3 is CASSFDSTDTQYF. Written as DNA, the CDR3 is TGTGCCAGCAGTTTTGACAGCACAGATACGCAGTATTTT.

The chain uses TRBV27 and TRBJ2-3, with 12 bases that match TRBD2. The J segment lost 1 base and the V segment lost 4 bases, leaving 9 bases of the junction unmatched. Germline CDR1 and CDR2: MNHEY and SMNVEV (reference sequence). CDR3 length: 18 residues. CDR3 nucleotides: TGTGCCAGCAGTTCAGTTCTAGCGGGGGGGCCGGGCACAGATACGCAGTATTTT. This sequence encodes CASSSVLAGGPGTDTQYF.

The chain has TRBV29-1 and TRBJ2-7, with D tentatively TRBD1 (6 bases). V was cut by 4 bases and J by 6 bases, with 16 bases left in between. Germline assignment: CDR1 SQVTM and CDR2 ANQGSEA. The CDR3 extends over 13 amino acids. The CDR3 is CSVGGLLSLEQYF. The CDR3 DNA reads as TGCAGCGTTGGGGGGCTCCTAAGTCTCGAGCAGTACTTC.

The chain employs TRBV7-2 and TRBJ2-3; TRBD2 matches at 9 bases. The CDR3 consists of 16 residues. The germline gives CDR1 SGHTA, CDR2 FQGNSA. V lost 5 bases, J lost 1 base, and 7 bases stayed unmatched. The CDR3 here is CASSPRSGRGTDTQYF. DNA of the CDR3: TGTGCCAGCAGCCCCCGTAGCGGGAGAGGCACAGATACGCAGTATTTT. Complete variable domain (other parts from reference TRBV7-2 and TRBJ2-3): GAGVSQSPSNKVTEKGKDVELRCDPISGHTALYWYRQSLGQGLEFLIYFQGNSAPDKSGLPSDRFSAERTGGSVSTLTIQRTQQEDSAVYLCASSPRSGRGTDTQYFGPGTRLTVL.

The rearrangement joins TRBV30 to TRBJ1-4, with 7 nucleotides matching TRBD1. The trim removed 5 bases at V and 8 bases at J, leaving 11 bases unmatched. This CDR3 spans 14 amino acids. CDR1 is GTSNPN, CDR2 SVGIG, per germline (reference sequence). The CDR3 spells CAWASGTATEKLFF. CDR3 bases: TGTGCCTGGGCCTCCGGGACAGCCACGGAAAAACTGTTTTTT.